This T cell receptor beta chain was sequenced during a study of identical twins. The study, taken as a whole, reports: Beta out-of-frame sequences displayed a weaker excess of sharing between twins. While abundant cord blood beta clonotypes carried fewer insertions, memory repertoires showed no such pattern. Out-of-frame alpha sequences common to twins exhibited an excess of low generation probability. It was possible that invariant MAIT and iNKT cells partly confounded the zero-insertion analyses.

As to this clonotype: What it binds is not known.

TCRdb used MiXCR to reprocess the 5' RACE reads, holding one entry per CDR3 protein. The sample yields more than 1.5 million distinct CDR3 sequences, less than 35% seen once. The CDR3 has 15 residues. Trimming took off 0 bases at V and 5 bases at J, with 14 bases between the two ends. Germline V gene sequence: CDR1 SGDLS, CDR2 YYNGEE. Sequencing input: cord blood. The chain couples TRBV9 to TRBJ1-1; D gene unclear. This clonotype was sampled from a newborn girl in good health. The CDR3 region is CASSVDLPNLTEAFF. Written as DNA, the CDR3 is TGTGCCAGCAGCGTAGATCTTCCCAATCTAACTGAAGCTTTCTTT.